Included here is one TCR beta chain sequence, with context. Other DNA sequences in this sample translate to the same CDR3. The source of the sample is a study of blood T cell repertoires in COVID-19. Study information: PBMCs, B-cell-depleted T cells, or T cells were the source of the cDNA or gDNA that made up the material.

This CDR3 has 13 residues. V lost 4 bases to trimming and J lost 4 bases, with 8 bases between them. Source study methods: Cell counts per sample came from amplifying reference gene primers. Assay: immunoSEQ multiplex PCR; the TCRdb copy retains only in-frame clones and omits some. V, J and clone size reflect that table, while D and trimming were determined from the DNA. The sample holds approximately 91,000 clones, about 76% seen once. The material sequenced was peripheral blood. The genes are TRBV12-3 or TRBV12-4 and TRBJ1-5; tentatively, D is TRBD1 (5 bases). The sequence was collected from a woman over 75 with acute or convalescent COVID-19. The CDR3 DNA follows: TGTGCCAGCAGTTCCGGGGGGAATCAGCCCCAGCATTTT. This gives the protein CASSSGGNQPQHF.